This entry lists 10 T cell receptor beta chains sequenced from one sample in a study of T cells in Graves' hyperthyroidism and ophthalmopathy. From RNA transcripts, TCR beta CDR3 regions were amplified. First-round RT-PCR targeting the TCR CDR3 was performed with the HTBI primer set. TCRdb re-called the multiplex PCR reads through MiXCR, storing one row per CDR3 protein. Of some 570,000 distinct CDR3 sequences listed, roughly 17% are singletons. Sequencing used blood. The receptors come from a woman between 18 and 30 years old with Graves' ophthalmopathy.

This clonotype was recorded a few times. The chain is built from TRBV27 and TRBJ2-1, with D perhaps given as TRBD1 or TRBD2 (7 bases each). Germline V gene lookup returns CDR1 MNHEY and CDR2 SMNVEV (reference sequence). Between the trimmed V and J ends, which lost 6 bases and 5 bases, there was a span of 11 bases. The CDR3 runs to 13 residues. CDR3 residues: CASRQGTNNEQFF. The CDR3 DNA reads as TGTGCCAGCAGACAGGGGACTAACAATGAGCAGTTCTTC.

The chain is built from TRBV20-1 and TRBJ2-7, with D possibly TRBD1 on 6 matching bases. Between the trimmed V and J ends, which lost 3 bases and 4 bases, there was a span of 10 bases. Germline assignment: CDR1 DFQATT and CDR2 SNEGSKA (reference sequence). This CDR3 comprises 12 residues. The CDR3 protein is CSASAQGYEQYF. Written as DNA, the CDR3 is TGCAGTGCTAGTGCGCAGGGGTACGAGCAGTACTTC.

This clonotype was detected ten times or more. CDR3 residues: CASSLRRTYQETQYF. Written as DNA, the CDR3 is TGTGCCAGCAGCTTACGGCGGACGTACCAAGAGACCCAGTACTTC. V usage is TRBV7-2 and J usage is TRBJ2-5; D is unclear. Looked up from germline, CDR1 is SGHTA and CDR2 is FQGNSA. V gave up 2 bases and J gave up 0 bases, with 10 bases separating them. The CDR3 is 15 amino acids.

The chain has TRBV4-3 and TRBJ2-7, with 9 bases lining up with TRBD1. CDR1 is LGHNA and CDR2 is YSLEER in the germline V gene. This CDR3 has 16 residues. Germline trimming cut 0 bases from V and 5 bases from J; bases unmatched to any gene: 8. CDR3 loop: CASSQDRGQGRDEQYF. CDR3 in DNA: TGCGCCAGCAGCCAAGATAGAGGACAGGGGAGAGACGAGCAGTACTTC.

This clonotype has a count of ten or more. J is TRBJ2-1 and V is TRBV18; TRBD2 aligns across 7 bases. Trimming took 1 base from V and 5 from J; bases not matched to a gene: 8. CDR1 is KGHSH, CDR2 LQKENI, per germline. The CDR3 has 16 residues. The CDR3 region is CASSPQRGSTHNEQFF. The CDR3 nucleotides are TGTGCCAGCTCACCACAGCGGGGTTCCACACACAATGAGCAGTTCTTC. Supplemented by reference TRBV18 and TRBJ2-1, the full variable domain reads NAGVMQNPRHLVRRRGQEARLRCSPMKGHSHVYWYRQLPEEGLKFMVYLQKENIIDESGMPKERFSAEFPKEGPSILRIQQVVRGDSAAYFCASSPQRGSTHNEQFFGPGTRLTVL.

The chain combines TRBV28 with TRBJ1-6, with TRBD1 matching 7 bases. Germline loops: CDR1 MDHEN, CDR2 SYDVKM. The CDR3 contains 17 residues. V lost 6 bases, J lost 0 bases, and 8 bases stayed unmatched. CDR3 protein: CASSPSTGSSYNSPLHF. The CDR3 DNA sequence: TGTGCCAGCAGCCCCTCGACAGGGAGCTCCTATAATTCACCCCTCCACTTT.

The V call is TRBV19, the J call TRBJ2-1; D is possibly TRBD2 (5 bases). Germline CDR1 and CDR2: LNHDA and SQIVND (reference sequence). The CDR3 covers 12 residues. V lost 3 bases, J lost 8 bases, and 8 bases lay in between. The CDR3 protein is CASSIGVDEQFF. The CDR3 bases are TGTGCCAGTAGTATCGGGGTTGATGAGCAGTTCTTC.

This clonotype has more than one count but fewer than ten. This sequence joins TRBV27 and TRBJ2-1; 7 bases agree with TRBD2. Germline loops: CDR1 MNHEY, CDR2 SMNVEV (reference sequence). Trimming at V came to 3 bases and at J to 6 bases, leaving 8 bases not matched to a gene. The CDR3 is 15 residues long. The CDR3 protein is CASSLRAGEVNEQFF. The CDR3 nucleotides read TGTGCCAGCAGTTTGAGGGCGGGGGAGGTCAATGAGCAGTTCTTC.

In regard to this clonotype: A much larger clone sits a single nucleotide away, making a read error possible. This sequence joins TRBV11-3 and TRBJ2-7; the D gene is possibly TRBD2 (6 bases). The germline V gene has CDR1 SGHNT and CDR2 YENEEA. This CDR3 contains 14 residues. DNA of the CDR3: TGTGCCAGCAGCACCCGGGACTGGGGTACGAAGGAGTGCTTC. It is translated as CASSTRDWGTKECF.

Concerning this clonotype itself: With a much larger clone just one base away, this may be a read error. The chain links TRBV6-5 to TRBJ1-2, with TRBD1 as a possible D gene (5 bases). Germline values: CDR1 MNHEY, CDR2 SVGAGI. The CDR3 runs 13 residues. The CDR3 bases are TGTGCCGGCAGTTCCTCAGGGTCGAGTGGCTACACCTTC. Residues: CAGSSSGSSGYTF.